This T cell receptor (beta chain) was retrieved from a study of T-cell reconstitution after alpha-beta-depleted transplantation in children. Study results and caveats: One year after transplant, T-cell counts and diversity came mostly from newly produced T cells. In patients about two months after transplant, alpha-beta T cells reportedly arose from several hundred expanded graft clones. There were some patients whose high TCRbeta diversity at day 60 came from surviving recipient T cells and thymic progenitors.

TCRbeta library preparation incorporated unique molecular identifiers. TCRdb re-called the PCR reads through MiXCR, storing one row per CDR3 protein. The sample gives 200,000 or so distinct CDR3 sequences, roughly 8.3% of which show up once; 35% is in the top ten. The CDR3 loop spans 16 amino acids. Losses at the gene ends were 0 bases for V and 9 bases for J; bases not matched to a gene: 7. Germline V gives CDR1 LGHNA, CDR2 YSLEER. This clonotype was seen only once. Antigen: not known. V usage is TRBV4-3 and J usage is TRBJ2-1, with 11 bases that match TRBD2. The sample here was PBMCs, mostly from graft donor cells, taken 360 days after TCRalphabeta/CD19-depleted stem cell transplant. The TCR comes from a male patient aged 2 to 10 who had a stem cell transplant for acute myeloid leukemia, so the T cells may come from the graft donor. The CDR3 DNA sequence: TGCGCCAGCAGCCAAGACCCTAGCGGGGGGACCACTGAGCAGTTCTTC. As protein: CASSQDPSGGTTEQFF.